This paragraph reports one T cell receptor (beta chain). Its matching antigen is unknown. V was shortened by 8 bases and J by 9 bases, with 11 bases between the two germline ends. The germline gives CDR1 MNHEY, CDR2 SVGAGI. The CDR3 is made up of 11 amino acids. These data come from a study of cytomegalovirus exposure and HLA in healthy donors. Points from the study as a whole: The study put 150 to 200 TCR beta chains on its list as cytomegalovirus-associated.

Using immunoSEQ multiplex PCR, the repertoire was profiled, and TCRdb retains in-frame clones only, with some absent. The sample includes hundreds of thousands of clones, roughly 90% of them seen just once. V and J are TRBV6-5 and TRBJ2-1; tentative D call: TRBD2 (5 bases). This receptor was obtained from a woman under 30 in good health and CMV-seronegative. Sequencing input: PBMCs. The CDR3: CASAIAGEQFF. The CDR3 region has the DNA TGTGCCAGCGCCATTGCGGGTGAGCAGTTCTTC.